This entry describes one T cell receptor beta chain. Its cognate antigen is unknown. The PCR made use of 60 Vbeta and 13 Jbeta primers. Assay used: immunoSEQ multiplex PCR; TCRdb lists only in-frame clones, some missing. This sample has roughly 140,000 clones, with 80% to 85% found just once. This sample is part of a study of cytomegalovirus exposure and HLA in healthy donors. From germline, CDR1 is LNHNV and CDR2 YYDKDF (reference sequence). The length of the CDR3 is 15 residues. Trimming took off 1 base at V and 8 bases at J, with 15 bases between the two ends. Study results and limitations: Later analysis suggested links between common viral pathogens and several top significant clusters.

The sequence derives from a male donor in good health and CMV-seronegative. This chain joins TRBV15 and TRBJ1-5; the D gene is possibly TRBD1 (5 bases). The sequencing input was PBMCs. CDR3 in DNA: TGTGCCACCAGCAGAGCTGGCGGGGAACAGGAGCCCCAGCATTTT. It yields the protein CATSRAGGEQEPQHF.